Each of the 17 T cell receptor beta chains below was sequenced from the same sample in a study of shared T cell receptors in the human thymus. Clones were sequenced by immunoSEQ multiplex PCR, and TCRdb holds only the in-frame ones, with some missing. The data hold 550,000 to 800,000 clones, with over 75% observed a single time. These same records also appear under a second study, on human thymus T cells.

The specimen was thymocytes. The receptors here all came from a girl less than two years old with a congenital heart defect.

This chain links TRBV2 with TRBJ2-7, with D perhaps TRBD2 (5 bases). This CDR3 contains 16 residues. V was pared by 6 bases and J by 0 bases, with 18 bases between. Germline values: CDR1 SNHLY, CDR2 FYNNEI. CDR3 sequence: CASRTPWDSDSYEQYF. Written as DNA, the CDR3 is TGTGCCAGCAGGACCCCTTGGGATAGCGACTCCTACGAGCAGTACTTC.

V usage is TRBV14 and J usage is TRBJ1-2; no firm D call. The CDR3 totals 17 residues. V lost 0 bases to trimming and J lost 4 bases, with 18 bases between them. Germline assignment: CDR1 SGHDN and CDR2 FVKESK. CDR3 in DNA: TGTGCCAGCAGCCAAGATCGAGGTATAGGCAGATTCTATGGCTACACCTTC. The encoded protein is CASSQDRGIGRFYGYTF.

The rearrangement links TRBV5-6 to TRBJ1-2; no clear D. With 4 bases removed from V and 8 bases from J, the gap between germline ends came to 12 bases. CDR1 and CDR2 from the germline V gene are SGHDT and YYEEEE. The CDR3 is made up of 12 amino acids. CDR3 region: CASSLVREGYTF. The DNA of the CDR3 is TGTGCCAGCAGCCTGGTACGGGAAGGCTACACCTTC.

The chain carries TRBV6-5 and TRBJ1-2; 7 bases align to TRBD1. The germline CDR1 and CDR2 sequences are MNHEY and SVGAGI. The CDR3 loop spans 13 amino acids. V lost 5 bases, J lost 7 bases, and 7 bases stayed unmatched. The CDR3 reads CASSPGQSGGYTF. The CDR3 bases are TGTGCCAGCAGTCCGGGACAGAGTGGTGGCTACACCTTC.

This chain connects TRBV28 to TRBJ1-5; 7 bases agree with TRBD1. The J segment lost 6 bases and the V segment lost 6 bases, leaving 8 bases of the junction unmatched. Per the germline V gene, CDR1 is MDHEN and CDR2 is SYDVKM. The CDR3 is 14 amino acids. The CDR3 sequence is CASSPGGFGQPQHF. The CDR3 region has the DNA TGTGCCAGCAGCCCAGGGGGGTTCGGTCAGCCCCAGCATTTT. Complete variable domain (other parts from reference TRBV28 and TRBJ1-5): DVKVTQSSRYLVKRTGEKVFLECVQDMDHENMFWYRQDPGLGLRLIYFSYDVKMKEKGDIPEGYSVSREKKERFSLILESASTNQTSMYLCASSPGGFGQPQHFGDGTRLSIL.

V gene TRBV4-1 combines with J gene TRBJ1-4, with a tentative D call TRBD1 (6 bases). Germline assignment: CDR1 MGHRA and CDR2 YSYEKL. Between the trimmed V and J ends, which lost 0 bases and 8 bases, there was a span of 16 bases. This CDR3 contains 16 residues. The CDR3 DNA reads as TGCGCCAGCAGCCAAGATGGGCGGGGGCAGGGGGAAAAACTGTTTTTT. Translating gives CASSQDGRGQGEKLFF.

The V gene is TRBV2, the J gene TRBJ1-2; D is unresolved. Germline loops: CDR1 SNHLY, CDR2 FYNNEI. V was trimmed by 9 bases and J by 2 bases, leaving 16 bases between them. The CDR3 sequence is 14 residues long. The CDR3: CARRRIDNNYGYTF. The CDR3 DNA reads as TGTGCCAGGCGAAGGATCGACAACAACTATGGCTACACCTTC.

The genes are TRBV14 and TRBJ2-2, with a tentative D call TRBD2 (6 bases). V lost 4 bases, J lost 3 bases, and 18 bases lay in between. CDR1 and CDR2 from the germline V gene are SGHDN and FVKESK. The CDR3 is 17 amino acids. The CDR3 DNA is TGTGCCAGCAGCCCCATCAGTCGCGGGGTCGACACCGGGGAGCTGTTTTTT. Amino acids: CASSPISRGVDTGELFF.

This clone was seen a handful of times. The chain uses TRBV28 and TRBJ1-5, with 7 bases aligning to TRBD1. J was trimmed by 0 bases and V by 6 bases; bases with no gene match: 14. From germline, CDR1 is MDHEN and CDR2 SYDVKM. CDR3 length: 18 residues. DNA of the CDR3: TGTGCCAGCAGCCCTAGGGGAACAGGGGAAGATAGCAATCAGCCCCAGCATTTT. It specifies CASSPRGTGEDSNQPQHF.

The V gene is TRBV19, the J gene TRBJ2-5, with 11 nucleotides matching TRBD2. After removal of 3 bases from V and 0 bases from J, the junction contained 12 bases not matched to a gene. CDR3 length equals 19 residues. Per germline, CDR1 LNHDA and CDR2 SQIVND (reference sequence). CDR3 sequence (DNA): TGTGCCAGTAGTATGTCGGGACTAGCGGAAATTCAGTACCAAGAGACCCAGTACTTC. Encoded protein: CASSMSGLAEIQYQETQYF.

The chain is built from TRBV7-3 and TRBJ2-3, with D maybe TRBD2 (5 bases). V lost 0 bases to trimming and J lost 4 bases, with 11 bases between them. The CDR3 loop spans 15 amino acids. Germline assignment: CDR1 SGHTA and CDR2 FQGTGA. CDR3 in amino acids: CASSLTAEDADTQYF. The CDR3 DNA is TGTGCCAGCAGCTTAACGGCGGAGGACGCAGATACGCAGTATTTT.

The chain combines TRBV7-9 with TRBJ2-3; a possible D gene is TRBD1 (5 bases). CDR1 and CDR2 (germline): SEHNR, FQNEAQ (reference sequence). With 1 base removed from V and 6 bases from J, the gap between germline ends came to 23 bases. The CDR3 is 18 amino acids. The CDR3, as DNA: TGTGCCAGCAGCTTAGAAGGTCGAACAGGTGATCTGTTGGATACGCAGTATTTT. Translated, it gives CASSLEGRTGDLLDTQYF.

V is TRBV29-1 and J is TRBJ2-4, with TRBD1 as a possible D gene (5 bases). The CDR3 length is 17 residues. Germline lookup yields CDR1 SQVTM and CDR2 ANQGSEA. V dropped 1 base and J dropped 3 bases, with 19 bases sitting between them. CDR3 in DNA: TGCAGCGTTGAAGCTCCCTCCATAGGGGTCCTCAAAAACATTCAGTACTTC. This codes for CSVEAPSIGVLKNIQYF.

This chain links TRBV27 with TRBJ1-6; D uncertain. The length of the CDR3 is 14 residues. Trimming removed 3 bases at V and 8 bases at J, with 11 bases between. Germline V gene lookup returns CDR1 MNHEY and CDR2 SMNVEV (reference sequence). In DNA, the CDR3 is TGTGCCAGCAGTTTTTCGTGTATAGATTCACCCCTCCACTTT. It is translated as CASSFSCIDSPLHF.

In its sample, this clone was seen a few times. The chain carries TRBV28 and TRBJ1-5, with D perhaps TRBD1 (5 bases). V lost 3 bases and J 6 bases, leaving 15 bases between the germline ends. Germline loops: CDR1 MDHEN, CDR2 SYDVKM. This CDR3 contains 15 residues. The CDR3 sequence: CASSFHDVGGQPQHF. The CDR3 DNA reads as TGTGCCAGCAGTTTTCATGACGTGGGGGGTCAGCCCCAGCATTTT.

The rearrangement joins TRBV27 to TRBJ2-7; D is unresolved. The CDR3 loop spans 12 amino acids. Germline V gene lookup returns CDR1 MNHEY and CDR2 SMNVEV (reference sequence). With 7 bases removed from V and 1 base from J, the gap between germline ends came to 8 bases. In nucleotides, the CDR3 is TGTGCCAGCATGAGCATTTCCTACGAGCAGTACTTC. Its translation: CASMSISYEQYF.

A single count supports this clone. This chain links TRBV4-1 with TRBJ1-6, with D perhaps TRBD1 (6 bases). The germline V gene encodes CDR1 MGHRA and CDR2 YSYEKL. The CDR3 totals 17 residues. V lost 1 base and J 9 bases, leaving 19 bases between the germline ends. The CDR3, as DNA: TGCGCCAGCAGCCAAGTTTGCATCCGGGACACCGTTTCACCCCTCCACTTT. Translation: CASSQVCIRDTVSPLHF.